The 19 T cell receptor beta chains presented below share a single source sample, sequenced in a study of cytotoxic CD8 clonotypes in ibrutinib-treated CLL. Assay: immunoSEQ multiplex PCR; the TCRdb copy retains only in-frame clones and omits some. The sample lists 200,000 to 250,000 clones, 70% occurring once. Material: PBMCs, obtained after 12 months of ibrutinib treatment. These receptors all stem from a human donor with chronic lymphocytic leukemia.

This clone was seen a handful of times. The rearrangement links TRBV5-1 to TRBJ1-5; D possibly corresponds to TRBD1 (5 bases). The CDR3 length is 13 residues. Between the trimmed V and J ends, which lost 4 bases and 4 bases, there was a span of 9 bases. The germline V gene encodes CDR1 SGHRS and CDR2 YFSETQ. This CDR3 reads CASSRGPNQPQHF. CDR3 in DNA: TGCGCCAGCAGCCGGGGACCGAATCAGCCCCAGCATTTT. Full variable domain (outside the CDR3, taken from reference TRBV5-1 and TRBJ1-5): KAGVTQTPRYLIKTRGQQVTLSCSPISGHRSVSWYQQTPGQGLQFLFEYFSETQRNKGNFPGRFSGRQFSNSRSEMNVSTLELGDSALYLCASSRGPNQPQHFGDGTRLSIL.

The V and J genes are TRBV5-1 and TRBJ1-6, with D unclear. Germline V gene data show CDR1 as SGHRS and CDR2 as YFSETQ. The CDR3 is made up of 16 amino acids. The V end lost 4 bases, the J end lost 5 bases, and 16 bases lay between the germline ends. The DNA of the CDR3 is TGCGCCAGCAGCGAAGGACGGAGTACCAATAATTCACCCCTCCACTTT. It translates to CASSEGRSTNNSPLHF.

This clone was recorded a few times. The CDR3 DNA sequence: TGTGCCAGCAGTTGGACAGTGAACACTGAAGCTTTCTTT. Its protein is CASSWTVNTEAFF. V and J are TRBV2 and TRBJ1-1, with D possibly TRBD1 on 6 matching bases. Trimming removed 5 bases from V and 0 bases from J, with 7 bases in between. Per germline, CDR1 SNHLY and CDR2 FYNNEI. The length of the CDR3 is 13 residues. The complete variable domain, with remaining parts taken from reference TRBV2 and TRBJ1-1, reads EPEVTQTPSHQVTQMGQEVILRCVPISNHLYFYWYRQILGQKVEFLVSFYNNEISEKSEIFDDQFSVERPDGSNFTLKIRSTKLEDSAMYFCASSWTVNTEAFFGQGTRLTVV.

The CDR3 loop reads CASRTGTRGTDTQYF. CDR3 DNA sequence: TGTGCCAGCAGGACCGGGACACGGGGTACAGATACGCAGTATTTT. The gene calls are TRBV5-6 and TRBJ2-3, with TRBD1 as a possible D gene (6 bases). Germline V gene sequence: CDR1 SGHDT, CDR2 YYEEEE. This CDR3 comprises 15 residues. The V gene lost 5 bases and the J gene lost 3 bases, with 16 bases spanning the gap.

The rearrangement joins TRBV5-1 to TRBJ2-2; D is ambiguous. Germline V gene lookup returns CDR1 SGHRS and CDR2 YFSETQ. The V end was cut by 4 bases, the J end by 4 bases, with 17 bases between. The CDR3 spans 16 residues. For the CDR3, the DNA is TGCGCCAGCAGCGAGGTGGGCCTTTTGCGCACCGGGGAGCTGTTTTTT. Protein: CASSEVGLLRTGELFF.

The chain joins TRBV7-2 to TRBJ2-5, with 8 nucleotides matching TRBD2. Losses at the gene ends were 2 bases for V and 7 bases for J; bases not matched to a gene: 9. Germline values: CDR1 SGHTA, CDR2 FQGNSA. The CDR3 extends over 15 amino acids. CDR3 sequence: CASSLREGVRGTQYF. The CDR3 DNA sequence: TGTGCCAGCAGCTTACGGGAGGGAGTCAGGGGGACCCAGTACTTC.

The chain links TRBV10-3 to TRBJ2-1; 10 bases are a match to TRBD2. Germline V gives CDR1 ENHRY, CDR2 SYGVKD. Trimming cost V 3 bases and J 9 bases; bases outside gene matches: 5. The CDR3 loop spans 14 amino acids. CDR3 in amino acids: CAISDPSGGIEQFF. The CDR3 DNA is TGTGCCATCAGTGACCCTAGCGGGGGAATTGAGCAGTTCTTC.

This chain links TRBV30 with TRBJ2-3; 10 positions agree with TRBD2. V gave up 7 bases and J gave up 4 bases; unmatched junction bases: 11. Germline V CDR1 and CDR2: GTSNPN, SVGIG (reference sequence). CDR3 length: 15 amino acids. This CDR3 reads CASTPSGGAADTQYF. CDR3 bases: TGTGCCTCAACGCCCAGCGGGGGGGCAGCAGATACGCAGTATTTT.

This clone has a handful of counts. A read error may account for a junction end that differs from germline. This chain uses TRBV7-7 with TRBJ2-7; D is ambiguous. CDR3 length equals 12 residues. CDR1 is SSHAT, CDR2 FNYEAQ, per germline (reference sequence). In DNA, the CDR3 is TGTGCTAGCAGCCCGGACGGCGGCAGTCAGTACTTC. This sequence encodes CASSPDGGSQYF.

V is TRBV5-1 and J is TRBJ2-5, with 8 bases matching TRBD1. The CDR3 runs 13 residues. The ends lost 4 bases at V and 3 bases at J; junction bases unmatched: 2. Looked up from germline, CDR1 is SGHRS and CDR2 is YFSETQ. This CDR3 is CASSPGGEETQYF. The CDR3 region has the DNA TGCGCCAGCAGCCCAGGGGGCGAAGAGACCCAGTACTTC.

This clone has a single count. The chain uses TRBV18 and TRBJ2-7; 7 bases match TRBD1. V lost 6 bases, J lost 5 bases, and 13 bases stayed unmatched. CDR1 KGHSH and CDR2 LQKENI come from the germline V gene. This CDR3 has 15 amino acids. Written as DNA, the CDR3 is TGTGCCAGCTCTCACAAAATAACAGGGGAGAACGAGCAGTACTTC. This sequence encodes CASSHKITGENEQYF. The full variable domain, rest sourced from reference TRBV18 and TRBJ2-7, is NAGVMQNPRHLVRRRGQEARLRCSPMKGHSHVYWYRQLPEEGLKFMVYLQKENIIDESGMPKERFSAEFPKEGPSILRIQQVVRGDSAAYFCASSHKITGENEQYFGPGTRLTVT.

This clone was recorded a few times. This chain links TRBV30 with TRBJ1-3; no firm D call. Germline assignment: CDR1 GTSNPN and CDR2 SVGIG (reference sequence). The length of the CDR3 is 13 residues. V lost 1 base and J 2 bases, leaving 6 bases between the germline ends. The CDR3 here is CAWSANTGNTIYF. CDR3 sequence (DNA): TGTGCCTGGAGTGCCAACACTGGAAACACCATATATTTT.

This clone has just a few counts. The rearrangement uses TRBV2 and TRBJ2-3; D might be TRBD1 (6 bases). V lost 3 bases to trimming and J lost 3 bases, with 16 bases between them. The CDR3 has 16 amino acids. In germline, CDR1 is SNHLY, CDR2 FYNNEI. CDR3 sequence: CASSENTGFRTDTQYF. CDR3 nucleotides: TGTGCCAGCAGTGAGAATACAGGGTTTAGAACAGATACGCAGTATTTT.

The rearrangement uses TRBV7-2 and TRBJ1-2; D is perhaps TRBD1 (6 bases). This CDR3 spans 13 amino acids. The germline gives CDR1 SGHTA, CDR2 FQGNSA. The ends were cut back, 5 bases at V and 0 bases at J, with 7 bases in the middle. For the CDR3, the DNA is TGTGCCAGCAGCAGGGGGTCTAACTATGGCTACACCTTC. Translated: CASSRGSNYGYTF.

V and J are TRBV30 and TRBJ1-2; TRBD1 is a possible D gene (5 bases). The V gene lost 4 bases and the J gene lost 4 bases, with 10 bases spanning the gap. This CDR3 has 12 residues. Germline CDR1 is GTSNPN and CDR2 is SVGIG (reference sequence). The CDR3 nucleotides are TGTGCCTGGACAGGGCTGGGCTATGGCTACACCTTC. Its translation: CAWTGLGYGYTF.

The rearrangement joins TRBV28 to TRBJ2-7; TRBD1 agrees at 8 bases. This CDR3 comprises 14 residues. Germline V CDR1 and CDR2: MDHEN, SYDVKM. After removal of 5 bases from V and 5 bases from J, the junction contained 8 bases not matched to a gene. The CDR3 sequence is CASSKTGVVNEQYF. As DNA, the CDR3 is TGTGCCAGCAGTAAGACAGGGGTAGTAAACGAGCAGTACTTC.

The chain joins TRBV19 to TRBJ2-7, with TRBD1 as a possible D gene (5 bases). The CDR3 is 14 amino acids. The germline V and J ends were trimmed by 4 bases and 1 base, with 11 bases remaining between them. The germline gives CDR1 LNHDA, CDR2 SQIVND (reference sequence). DNA for the CDR3: TGTGCCAGTAGTACTCCTAGGGGATCCTACGAGCAGTACTTC. This codes for CASSTPRGSYEQYF.

A single count supports this clone. The J gene is TRBJ1-2, the V gene TRBV4-3; D call uncertain. V was shortened by 1 base and J by 4 bases, with 10 bases between the two germline ends. CDR1 is LGHNA, CDR2 YSLEER, per germline. This CDR3 has 14 residues. The CDR3 region has the DNA TGCGCCAGCAGCCAAGGCGGCGGTTCCTATGGCTACACCTTC. Protein: CASSQGGGSYGYTF.

The CDR3 is CASSLGIGGSYNEQFF. The CDR3 DNA follows: TGCGCCAGCAGCTTGGGAATCGGGGGCTCCTACAATGAGCAGTTCTTC. The J gene is TRBJ2-1, the V gene TRBV5-1, with D perhaps TRBD2 (6 bases). V lost 0 bases and J lost 0, with 10 bases in between. Germline V CDR1 and CDR2: SGHRS, YFSETQ. This CDR3 region has 16 residues. The full variable domain, rest sourced from reference TRBV5-1 and TRBJ2-1, is KAGVTQTPRYLIKTRGQQVTLSCSPISGHRSVSWYQQTPGQGLQFLFEYFSETQRNKGNFPGRFSGRQFSNSRSEMNVSTLELGDSALYLCASSLGIGGSYNEQFFGPGTRLTVL.